This T cell receptor beta chain was sequenced for a study of blood T cell repertoires in COVID-19. The trim removed 4 bases at V and 1 base at J, leaving 9 bases unmatched. This CDR3 region has 16 residues. Germline V gives CDR1 MDHEN, CDR2 SYDVKM. Generated by immunoSEQ multiplex PCR, the TCRdb table keeps only in-frame clones and is missing some. Of 250,000 or so clones in the sample, 88% were seen once. What was sequenced was peripheral blood. This TCR was recovered from a man aged 80 or over with acute or convalescent COVID-19. The V gene is TRBV28, the J gene TRBJ1-1; 7 bases match TRBD1. CDR3 coding DNA: TGTGCCAGCAGTTCCCCCAGGGGGGTGAGGAACACTGAAGCTTTCTTT. Translated, it gives CASSSPRGVRNTEAFF.